The 7 T cell receptor beta chains below come from one sample, sequenced in a study of blood T cell repertoires in COVID-19. The repertoire was sequenced with immunoSEQ multiplex PCR; TCRdb's copy has only in-frame clones and lacks some. The table shows 70,000 to 95,000 clones, with 81% occurring only once. The sample comprised peripheral blood. These receptors originate from a human donor in a cohort sampled during active COVID-19.

The chain uses TRBV7-3 and TRBJ2-1, with 9 positions matching TRBD1. The CDR3 is 15 amino acids. CDR1 is SGHTA, CDR2 FQGTGA, per germline. J gave up 2 bases and V 5 bases, and 4 bases lay outside the gene matches. In DNA form, the CDR3 reads TGTGCCAGCAGCCTCGGACAGGGGACCTACAATGAGCAGTTCTTC. This sequence encodes CASSLGQGTYNEQFF.

The V call is TRBV6-5, the J call TRBJ2-7; maybe TRBD1 (6 bases). With 7 bases removed from V and 3 bases from J, the gap between germline ends came to 19 bases. The CDR3 contains 15 residues. Germline CDR1 is MNHEY and CDR2 is SVGAGI. Here the CDR3 DNA reads TGTGCCAGCAAGGATTGGGACACTAAAGACTACGAGCAGTACTTC. Translated: CASKDWDTKDYEQYF.

This chain joins TRBV9 and TRBJ2-3; D remains ambiguous. Germline values: CDR1 SGDLS, CDR2 YYNGEE. The CDR3 totals 15 residues. Deletions cut 1 base from V and 0 bases from J, with 9 bases between. The DNA of the CDR3 is TGTGCCAGCAGCGTAAGTGGCTCTAGCACAGATACGCAGTATTTT. The encoded protein is CASSVSGSSTDTQYF.

V is TRBV9 and J is TRBJ2-2; maybe TRBD1 (5 bases). This CDR3 is built from 16 residues. With 1 base removed from V and 7 bases from J, the gap between germline ends came to 17 bases. The germline CDR1 and CDR2 sequences are SGDLS and YYNGEE. The CDR3 loop reads CASSVFVGQGGGELFF. For the CDR3, the DNA is TGTGCCAGCAGCGTATTCGTTGGGCAGGGCGGCGGGGAGCTGTTTTTT.

A few counts support this clone. The chain combines TRBV6-5 with TRBJ1-2, with 9 positions matching TRBD1. V lost 6 bases to trimming and J lost 2 bases; unmatched junction nucleotides: 4. CDR1 MNHEY and CDR2 SVGAGI come from the germline V gene. The CDR3 contains 14 residues. CDR3 coding DNA: TGTGCCAGCAGCTGGACAGGGGAGAACTATGGCTACACCTTC. It yields the protein CASSWTGENYGYTF.

This rearrangement joins TRBV7-3 to TRBJ1-5; 7 nucleotides agree with TRBD1. J gave up 6 bases and V 9 bases, and 11 bases lay outside the gene matches. Germline V gene data show CDR1 as SGHTA and CDR2 as FQGTGA. This CDR3 has 14 amino acids. The CDR3 nucleotides are TGTGCCAGAAACCCTCGATACAGGGGTCAGCCCCAGCATTTT. Protein sequence: CARNPRYRGQPQHF.

In its sample, this clone was seen a few times. V usage is TRBV2 and J usage is TRBJ2-5; D is possibly TRBD1 (6 bases). In germline, CDR1 is SNHLY, CDR2 FYNNEI. V lost 6 bases and J lost 3, with 11 bases in between. The CDR3 consists of 13 residues. Here the CDR3 DNA reads TGTGCCAGCAGCCGGGACAACAAAGAGACCCAGTACTTC. It translates to CASSRDNKETQYF.